These T cell receptor beta chains were read from a single sample in a study of spatial heterogeneity in lung cancer. One entry per CDR3 protein, called by TCRdb with MiXCR from the 5' RACE reads. The sample has over 10,000 distinct CDR3 sequences; 3% to 4% are singletons. The input for sequencing was lung tumor tissue, taken at surgery. These receptors were taken from a male donor with early-stage non-small cell lung cancer. Both conserved end residues are part of each CDR3. D genes are given only for firm matches.

CASSQGRKETEAFF	-	TRBV3-1	TRBJ1-1
CASSLSSYNSPLHF	-	TRBV7-9	TRBJ1-6
CASSLVATRSNEQFF	-	TRBV7-2	TRBJ2-1
CASSSGLASSYEQYF	TRBD2	TRBV27	TRBJ2-7
CASSFRLAGPGTDTQYF	TRBD2	TRBV7-2	TRBJ2-3
CASSYSNRAGMNTEAFF	-	TRBV6-6	TRBJ1-1
CASSLGGHFQETQYF	-	TRBV28	TRBJ2-5
CASSMGQGTGELFF	TRBD1	TRBV9	TRBJ2-2
CASSDRSSNQPQHF	-	TRBV2	TRBJ1-5
CASSLWGRSGTDTQYF	-	TRBV7-9	TRBJ2-3
CASSPGALSGGQPQHF	-	TRBV19	TRBJ1-5
CASSFGLAGVGEQYF	TRBD2	TRBV12-3/TRBV12-4	TRBJ2-7
CASSMWTSEGSPLHF	-	TRBV14	TRBJ1-6
CASSLGAPRYEQYF	-	TRBV6-1	TRBJ2-7
CASSPFTGPRPSSGANVLTF	-	TRBV6-5	TRBJ2-6
CASSDGRGETDTQYF	TRBD2	TRBV6-4	TRBJ2-3
CASSPYEQYF	-	TRBV27	TRBJ2-7
CASSLDKGPYEQYF	-	TRBV7-9	TRBJ2-7
CATSRDQHNTGELFF	-	TRBV15	TRBJ2-2
CASSERTGGNTEAFF	TRBD1	TRBV18	TRBJ1-1
CASREDGDEQFF	-	TRBV2	TRBJ2-1
CASSPQRGGDQPQYF	-	TRBV18	-
CASSLAGSRGSPLHF	-	TRBV12-3/TRBV12-4	TRBJ1-6
CASGGLDYNNEQFF	-	TRBV5-4	TRBJ2-1
CASSFGAGGPYEQYF	TRBD2	TRBV14	TRBJ2-7
CASSQGTFGADTQYF	-	TRBV3-1	TRBJ2-3
CAISVGGGRYNEQFF	-	TRBV10-3	TRBJ2-1
CASSVGPNTEAFF	-	TRBV12-3/TRBV12-4	TRBJ1-1
CAIRDRVNQPQHF	TRBD1	TRBV10-3	TRBJ1-5
CASSLDGNYGYTF	-	TRBV4-2	TRBJ1-2
CASKTTGVVSYEQYF	TRBD1	TRBV5-8	TRBJ2-7
CASSRDSTISTNEKLFF	TRBD1	TRBV6-5	TRBJ1-4
CASSLGNSGANVLTF	-	TRBV7-8	TRBJ2-6
CASSGILGEKLFF	-	TRBV9	TRBJ1-4
CASTPTRSVDIQYF	-	TRBV6-2/TRBV6-3	TRBJ2-4
CASSYPLTGTGSYEQYF	TRBD1	TRBV7-2	TRBJ2-7
CASSEGGINQPQHF	-	TRBV6-1	TRBJ1-5
CASSQGPSSLQNTGELFF	-	TRBV4-1	TRBJ2-2
CASSETITGANEQFF	TRBD1	TRBV9	TRBJ2-1
CASSSRYGIERGPRSSYNEQFF	TRBD2	TRBV7-8	TRBJ2-1
CSAAGTGSSYEQYF	-	TRBV20-1	TRBJ2-7
CASSLGEYNEQFF	-	TRBV5-5	TRBJ2-1
CASSLGPEETQYF	-	TRBV5-4	TRBJ2-5